The 13 T cell receptor beta chains below were found in one sample sequenced in a study of molecular identifiers for immune sequencing clone quantification. TCRdb processed the PCR reads anew with MiXCR; each CDR3 protein has one entry. Of approximately 670,000 distinct CDR3 sequences in the sample, less than 20% are singletons; the top ten hold about 0.9%. Sequences were obtained from naive CD8+ T cells from blood, with Jurkat cell RNA spiked in. Documented subset: FACS-sorted CD8+CD4-CCR7+CD45RA+ naive T cells. These receptors were obtained from a human donor in good health. Some libraries in this study had Jurkat cell RNA spiked in.

This clonotype was counted many times. V gene TRBV5-5 combines with J gene TRBJ1-1; 9 bases line up with TRBD1. The CDR3 totals 17 residues. V shed 4 bases, J shed 3 bases, and the junction held 13 bases outside the gene matches. Germline CDR1 and CDR2: SGHKS and YYEKEE (reference sequence). CDR3 sequence: CASSLLQGAGLDTEAFF. The CDR3 bases are TGTGCCAGCAGCCTATTACAGGGGGCTGGGTTGGACACTGAAGCTTTCTTT.

This clonotype was recorded many times. The CDR3 spells CASSDYGSSNTEAFF. Here the CDR3 DNA reads TGTGCCAGCAGTGATTACGGCAGCTCGAACACTGAAGCTTTCTTT. The genes are TRBV2 and TRBJ1-1; D unresolved. Between the trimmed V and J ends, which lost 3 bases and 1 base, there was a span of 12 bases. CDR1 is SNHLY, CDR2 FYNNEI, per germline. This CDR3 contains 15 residues.

A word on this clonotype: Its ends do not fully match the called genes, so a read error is possible. The chain uses TRBV9 and TRBJ2-7, with D perhaps matching TRBD2 (6 bases). The CDR3 consists of 14 residues. Germline-derived CDR1 and CDR2 are SGDLS and YYNGEE. CDR3 amino acids: CASSVAGMPGEQHF. CDR3 DNA: TGTGCCAGCAGCGTAGCGGGGATGCCGGGGGAGCAGCACTTC.

This clonotype was observed at least ten times. This chain joins TRBV6-5 and TRBJ2-3; D is unresolved. Germline assignment: CDR1 MNHEY and CDR2 SVGAGI. This CDR3 has 16 residues. V was trimmed by 5 bases and J by 4 bases, leaving 19 bases between them. The CDR3 DNA reads as TGTGCCAGCAGTCCCCGAAGTGTGCGTCGTTCAGATACGCAGTATTTT. Its translation is CASSPRSVRRSDTQYF.

This clonotype came up many times. This sequence joins TRBV7-9 and TRBJ2-2, with D tentatively TRBD1 (6 bases). The germline CDR1 and CDR2 sequences are SEHNR and FQNEAQ (reference sequence). This CDR3 contains 15 residues. V lost 6 bases, J lost 2 bases, and 13 bases lay in between. In nucleotides, the CDR3 is TGTGCCAGCAGGGCCACACAGGGCAACACCGGGGAGCTGTTTTTT. Its translation: CASRATQGNTGELFF. The variable domain in full, with the rest retrieved from reference TRBV7-9 and TRBJ2-2, is DTGVSQNPRHKITKRGQNVTFRCDPISEHNRLYWYRQTLGQGPEFLTYFQNEAQLEKSRLLSDRFSAERPKGSFSTLEIQRTEQGDSAMYLCASRATQGNTGELFFGEGSRLTVL.

The V gene is TRBV7-2, the J gene TRBJ2-5; 11 nucleotides align to TRBD2. The germline V gene encodes CDR1 SGHTA and CDR2 FQGNSA. Trimming at V came to 3 bases and at J to 5 bases, leaving 8 bases not matched to a gene. This CDR3 is built from 16 residues. The CDR3 protein is CASSLVLAGVQETQYF. The CDR3 nucleotides are TGTGCCAGCAGCTTGGTACTAGCGGGAGTTCAGGAGACCCAGTACTTC. The complete variable domain, with remaining parts taken from reference TRBV7-2 and TRBJ2-5, reads GAGVSQSPSNKVTEKGKDVELRCDPISGHTALYWYRQSLGQGLEFLIYFQGNSAPDKSGLPSDRFSAERTGGSVSTLTIQRTQQEDSAVYLCASSLVLAGVQETQYFGPGTRLLVL.

This clonotype was detected a few times. The genes are TRBV27 and TRBJ2-7; D assignment may be TRBD1 or TRBD2 (6 bases each). This CDR3 spans 15 amino acids. Germline loops: CDR1 MNHEY, CDR2 SMNVEV (reference sequence). Deletions cut 3 bases from V and 3 bases from J, with 15 bases between. The CDR3 protein is CASSLEGGGLYEQYF. The CDR3 region has the DNA TGTGCCAGCAGTTTGGAGGGGGGTGGCCTCTACGAGCAGTACTTC.

The CDR3 coding sequence is TGCGCCAGCAGCCAAGATTGGAACAGGCGGTACGAGCAGTACTTC. Protein: CASSQDWNRRYEQYF. This chain uses TRBV4-3 with TRBJ2-7, with D perhaps matching TRBD1 (5 bases). Trimming cost V 0 bases and J 4 bases, with 13 bases left between them. The V gene's germline CDR1 is LGHNA and CDR2 YSLEER. The CDR3 consists of 15 residues.

This clonotype came up a few times. Germline is not matched at one junction end, which may reflect a read error. This chain links TRBV5-3 with TRBJ1-1; 9 nucleotides agree with TRBD1. TRBV5-3 is recorded as an ORF, its role being uncertain. The CDR3 consists of 15 residues. CDR3 protein: CASSFEQGAFTEAFF. The CDR3 DNA sequence: TGTGCCAGCAGCTTTGAACAGGGGGCTTTCACTGAAGCTTTCTTT.

This clonotype has at least ten counts. The chain couples TRBV4-1 to TRBJ1-5; D not certain. The CDR3 contains 18 residues. CDR1 and CDR2 from the germline V gene are MGHRA and YSYEKL. The V end was cut by 2 bases, the J end by 3 bases, with 20 bases between. The CDR3 reads CASSQSLGRTLFNQPQHF. In DNA form, the CDR3 reads TGCGCCAGCAGCCAATCGCTGGGTCGGACGCTATTCAATCAGCCCCAGCATTTT.

The chain recombines TRBV10-1 with TRBJ2-1; D possibly corresponds to TRBD2 (5 bases). Germline-derived CDR1 and CDR2 are WNHNN and SYGVQD (reference sequence). CDR3 length: 13 amino acids. V lost 1 base and J lost 9, with 10 bases in between. The CDR3 nucleotides are TGCGCCAGCAGTGAGTTCCTAGCCAGTGAGCAGTTCTTC. It encodes CASSEFLASEQFF.

Concerning this clonotype: A much larger clone sits a single nucleotide away, making a read error possible. The J gene is TRBJ2-1, the V gene TRBV19; no definite D call. The CDR3 is 15 amino acids. Germline V gives CDR1 LNHDA, CDR2 SQIVND (reference sequence). The CDR3 nucleotides are TGTGCCAGTAGTTCCCACAGCGTATCCTACAATGGGCAGTTCTTC. Amino acid sequence: CASSSHSVSYNGQFF.

This clonotype was seen at least ten times. The chain combines TRBV18 with TRBJ2-3; D is uncertain. Germline values: CDR1 KGHSH, CDR2 LQKENI. The CDR3 has 14 amino acids. With 2 bases removed from V and 0 bases from J, the gap between germline ends came to 6 bases. CDR3 sequence reads: CASSPILSTDTQYF. CDR3 in DNA: TGTGCCAGCTCACCAATCCTCAGCACAGATACGCAGTATTTT.